This entry features one T cell receptor beta chain sequence. Which antigen it targets is not known. No qualities accompany the bases; no much larger clone lies one base away. The Qiagen DNeasy kit was used to extract genomic DNA from unsorted PBMCs and from the negatively selected CD4+ and CD8+ fractions. Using primers that anneal to V and J segments, immunoSEQ multiplex PCR amplified the TCR beta CDR3 regions. Amplification bias was minimized using a synthetic immune receptor repertoire, and residual bias was removed computationally after sequencing. The original pipeline was this. Repertoire diversity was quantified as the Shannon entropy index using custom Python scripts. Unsorted, CD4+ and CD8+ repertoires were analyzed separately, except for combined analyses in which CD4+ and CD8+ sequences were merged in silico. TCRdb's version of the immuneACCESS table is confined to in-frame rearrangements and falls short of the full clone set. An unresolved V gene accounts for under half of the shortfall where checked; the remainder is of unknown origin. That table supplies the V and J calls and clone size; D and trimming were determined from the DNA. Present in this sample are fewer than 20,000 clones, roughly 81% of which were seen just once. Of the sample, less than 8.5% is held by the ten largest clones.

This sample was taken from a study of PD-1 blockade in classical Hodgkin lymphoma (TCRdb year 2020). Background on the whole study: The study used TCR beta sequencing and CyTOF to define a peripheral blood immune signature of response to PD-1 blockade in classical Hodgkin lymphoma. General findings and caveats noted by the study authors: Newly diagnosed patients were reported to have lower baseline TCR diversity than healthy donors, and relapsed/refractory patients were reported to have lower baseline TCR diversity still. The study was restricted to a single clinical trial cohort, and the causes of repertoire differences, possibly disease activity or prior therapy, were left undefined.

The time point label, read with the paper, signifies: newly diagnosed, previously untreated cHL patient sample. PBMCs from patients with newly diagnosed, previously untreated classical Hodgkin lymphoma were sequenced as a comparison group for the relapsed/refractory trial patients. After peripheral blood was drawn into 8 mL Vacutainer Cell Preparation Tubes, PBMCs were isolated by centrifugation and then cryopreserved. The trim is 1 base for V and 1 base for J, with a gap of 8 bases between the germline ends. Its CDR3 holds 15 amino acids, cysteine through phenylalanine. The read is trimmed to its CDR3 DNA, 45 bases read in frame from base 1. For CDR1 and CDR2, the germline V gene lists MNHNS and SASEGT.

The sample taken for sequencing was peripheral blood mononuclear cells (PBMCs). The rearranged segments are TRBV6-1 and TRBJ1-5, with a weak D call of TRBD1 (6 bases match). This TCR was sampled from a human donor with classical Hodgkin lymphoma. The base sequence is TGTGCCAGCAGTGAAGAGGGGACAAGCAATCAGCCCCAGCATTTT. Its protein is CASSEEGTSNQPQHF.